The rows below give T cell receptor beta chains drawn from one sample of a study of T cells after yellow fever vaccination. TCRdb itself ran the 5' RACE reads through MiXCR, one entry per CDR3 protein. The sample has 620,000 or so distinct CDR3 sequences, approximately 13% seen once; the top ten hold approximately 15%. This specimen consisted of PBMCs, obtained on the day of the yellow fever booster vaccination. The receptor source for this set is a man between 25 and 39 years old who received the YFV17D yellow fever vaccine. The CDR3 runs from the conserved cysteine through the conserved F or W. A D gene is named only where the DNA matches it firmly. Size values are once, few and many counts, or a class for expanded clones, and some rows have none.

d_gene: TRBD1
v_gene: TRBV6-2/TRBV6-3
j_gene: TRBJ2-1
abundance: NA
CDR3aa: CASSRQGGYNEQFF
CDR3nt: TGTGCCAGCTCAAGACAGGGCGGTTACAATGAGCAGTTCTTC

d_gene: TRBD2
v_gene: TRBV5-4
j_gene: TRBJ2-2
abundance: NA
CDR3aa: CASRSTSGSVSGELFF
CDR3nt: TGTGCCAGCAGATCGACTAGCGGGAGTGTCTCCGGGGAGCTGTTTTTT

d_gene: NA
v_gene: TRBV14
j_gene: TRBJ2-7
abundance: many
CDR3aa: CASSQSTPYEQYF
CDR3nt: TGTGCCAGCAGCCAATCGACCCCCTACGAGCAGTACTTC

d_gene: TRBD2
v_gene: TRBV28
j_gene: TRBJ2-1
abundance: NA
CDR3aa: CATRAGVISYNEQFF
CDR3nt: TGTGCCACTCGGGCGGGAGTAATTTCCTACAATGAGCAGTTCTTC

d_gene: NA
v_gene: TRBV4-3
j_gene: TRBJ2-1
abundance: few
CDR3aa: CASSQGNQGGLGTDEQFF
CDR3nt: TGCGCCAGCAGCCAAGGGAATCAGGGCGGACTCGGGACCGATGAGCAGTTCTTC

d_gene: NA
v_gene: TRBV7-6
j_gene: TRBJ1-3
abundance: many
CDR3aa: CASSFGSSGNTIYF
CDR3nt: TGTGCCAGCAGCTTTGGGAGCTCTGGAAACACCATATATTTT

d_gene: NA
v_gene: TRBV21-1
j_gene: TRBJ2-7
abundance: NA
CDR3aa: CASSKANFGQYF
CDR3nt: TGTGCCAGCAGCAAAGCGAATTTTGGGCAGTACTTC

d_gene: NA
v_gene: TRBV6-5
j_gene: TRBJ1-5
abundance: NA
CDR3aa: CASSYSEIGNQPQHF
CDR3nt: TGTGCCAGCAGTTACTCTGAGATCGGCAATCAGCCCCAGCATTTT

d_gene: NA
v_gene: TRBV5-6
j_gene: TRBJ2-5
abundance: many
CDR3aa: CASKEGPSEETQYF
CDR3nt: TGTGCCAGCAAGGAGGGGCCCTCCGAAGAGACCCAGTACTTC

d_gene: NA
v_gene: TRBV15
j_gene: TRBJ1-4
abundance: NA
CDR3aa: CATSRDIPQGTNNEKLFF
CDR3nt: TGTGCCACCAGCAGAGATATTCCCCAGGGGACGAATAACGAAAAACTGTTTTTT

d_gene: TRBD2
v_gene: TRBV7-2
j_gene: TRBJ2-7
abundance: few
CDR3aa: CASSPSSGTEQYF
CDR3nt: TGTGCCAGCAGCCCTTCTAGCGGGACCGAGCAGTACTTC

d_gene: TRBD1
v_gene: TRBV5-1
j_gene: TRBJ2-7
abundance: few
CDR3aa: CASSLGPPTGLEQYF
CDR3nt: TGCGCCAGCAGCTTGGGACCCCCGACAGGGCTCGAGCAGTACTTC

d_gene: NA
v_gene: TRBV6-1
j_gene: TRBJ2-7
abundance: few
CDR3aa: CASKKGRGYEQYF
CDR3nt: TGTGCCAGCAAGAAGGGGCGCGGGTACGAGCAGTACTTC

d_gene: NA
v_gene: TRBV11-2
j_gene: TRBJ2-5
abundance: NA
CDR3aa: CASATGGASGETQYF
CDR3nt: TGTGCCAGCGCAACGGGGGGCGCATCAGGAGAGACCCAGTACTTC

d_gene: NA
v_gene: TRBV6-2/TRBV6-3
j_gene: TRBJ1-5
abundance: NA
CDR3aa: CASSSPGESQPQHF
CDR3nt: TGTGCCAGCAGTTCCCCCGGGGAAAGTCAGCCCCAGCATTTT

d_gene: TRBD1
v_gene: TRBV12-3/TRBV12-4
j_gene: TRBJ1-1
abundance: NA
CDR3aa: CATATGETEAFF
CDR3nt: TGTGCCACCGCGACAGGGGAGACTGAAGCTTTCTTT

d_gene: NA
v_gene: TRBV5-1
j_gene: TRBJ2-1
abundance: few
CDR3aa: CASSLDRRSRPFF
CDR3nt: TGCGCCAGCAGCTTGGATCGGCGGTCGAGGCCGTTCTTC

d_gene: TRBD1
v_gene: TRBV12-3/TRBV12-4
j_gene: TRBJ1-5
abundance: few
CDR3aa: CASSDTGGNQPQHF
CDR3nt: TGTGCCAGCAGTGACACAGGGGGCAATCAGCCCCAGCATTTT

d_gene: NA
v_gene: TRBV27
j_gene: TRBJ1-1
abundance: NA
CDR3aa: CASRRLPMNTEAFF
CDR3nt: TGTGCCAGTCGGCGGCTGCCCATGAACACTGAAGCTTTCTTT

d_gene: TRBD2
v_gene: TRBV7-2
j_gene: TRBJ2-1
abundance: few
CDR3aa: CASSYLAGNFNEQFF
CDR3nt: TGTGCCAGCAGCTACCTAGCGGGAAATTTCAATGAGCAGTTCTTC

d_gene: NA
v_gene: TRBV7-9
j_gene: TRBJ2-3
abundance: many
CDR3aa: CASSRLAGSTDTQYF
CDR3nt: TGTGCCAGCAGCCGACTCGCGGGAAGCACAGATACGCAGTATTTT

d_gene: NA
v_gene: TRBV20-1
j_gene: TRBJ2-7
abundance: NA
CDR3aa: CCAREEGRFPYYELYF
CDR3nt: TGCTGCGCTAGAGAGGAAGGCAGGTTCCCCTACTACGAGCTGTACTTC

d_gene: NA
v_gene: TRBV4-3
j_gene: TRBJ2-6
abundance: many
CDR3aa: CASSQERERVSGANVLTF
CDR3nt: TGCGCCAGCAGCCAAGAAAGGGAACGGGTCTCTGGGGCCAACGTCCTGACTTTC

d_gene: NA
v_gene: TRBV10-3
j_gene: TRBJ2-7
abundance: NA
CDR3aa: CAIQVRDSYEQYF
CDR3nt: TGTGCCATCCAGGTGCGCGACTCCTACGAGCAGTACTTC

d_gene: NA
v_gene: TRBV24-1
j_gene: TRBJ2-7
abundance: NA
CDR3aa: CATSDSGQLEQYF
CDR3nt: TGTGCCACCAGTGATTCAGGACAACTCGAGCAGTACTTC

d_gene: NA
v_gene: TRBV2
j_gene: TRBJ2-7
abundance: NA
CDR3aa: CASSDGQSSSYEQYF
CDR3nt: TGTGCCAGCAGTGATGGGCAGTCGAGCTCCTACGAGCAGTACTTC

d_gene: NA
v_gene: TRBV11-1
j_gene: TRBJ2-3
abundance: NA
CDR3aa: CASSIGTSAPLYTDTQYF
CDR3nt: TGTGCCAGCAGCATAGGGACGAGCGCACCACTCTACACAGATACGCAGTATTTT

d_gene: NA
v_gene: TRBV7-9
j_gene: TRBJ2-5
abundance: few
CDR3aa: CASSLDSSKGETQYF
CDR3nt: TGTGCCAGCAGCTTAGACAGCTCAAAGGGGGAGACCCAGTACTTC

d_gene: NA
v_gene: TRBV6-2/TRBV6-3
j_gene: TRBJ1-5
abundance: few
CDR3aa: CASSRMSGSSNQPQHF
CDR3nt: TGTGCCAGCAGTCGTATGTCAGGCTCTAGCAATCAGCCCCAGCATTTT

d_gene: NA
v_gene: TRBV20-1
j_gene: TRBJ2-7
abundance: NA
CDR3aa: CSARATEGPFEQYF
CDR3nt: TGCAGTGCTAGAGCCACAGAAGGCCCCTTCGAGCAGTACTTC

d_gene: TRBD1
v_gene: TRBV6-1
j_gene: TRBJ2-5
abundance: NA
CDR3aa: CASRRQGPSGETQYF
CDR3nt: TGTGCCAGCAGGCGACAGGGGCCGTCAGGAGAGACCCAGTACTTC

d_gene: NA
v_gene: TRBV21-1
j_gene: TRBJ2-3
abundance: few
CDR3aa: CASLAGNLDTQYF
CDR3nt: TGTGCCAGCCTAGCGGGAAATCTAGATACGCAGTATTTT

d_gene: TRBD2
v_gene: TRBV9
j_gene: TRBJ2-7
abundance: NA
CDR3aa: CASSVGSGNEQYF
CDR3nt: TGTGCCAGCAGCGTAGGTAGCGGGAACGAGCAGTACTTC

d_gene: NA
v_gene: TRBV7-2
j_gene: TRBJ1-5
abundance: NA
CDR3aa: CASSLLQHF
CDR3nt: TGTGCCAGCAGCCTCCTGCAACATTTT

d_gene: TRBD2
v_gene: TRBV2
j_gene: TRBJ2-5
abundance: NA
CDR3aa: CASFRLAGDQETQYF
CDR3nt: TGTGCCAGCTTTAGACTAGCGGGGGACCAAGAGACCCAGTACTTC

d_gene: TRBD2
v_gene: TRBV28
j_gene: TRBJ2-3
abundance: few
CDR3aa: CASSPVAGDTDTQYF
CDR3nt: TGTGCCAGCAGTCCAGTAGCGGGAGACACAGATACGCAGTATTTT

d_gene: TRBD2
v_gene: TRBV28
j_gene: TRBJ2-1
abundance: NA
CDR3aa: CASSLVAGGRNEQFF
CDR3nt: TGTGCCAGCAGTTTAGTAGCGGGAGGCCGGAATGAGCAGTTCTTC

d_gene: NA
v_gene: TRBV6-5
j_gene: TRBJ2-1
abundance: NA
CDR3aa: CASSYYSTFGEQFF
CDR3nt: TGTGCCAGCAGTTACTACTCGACTTTCGGTGAGCAGTTCTTC